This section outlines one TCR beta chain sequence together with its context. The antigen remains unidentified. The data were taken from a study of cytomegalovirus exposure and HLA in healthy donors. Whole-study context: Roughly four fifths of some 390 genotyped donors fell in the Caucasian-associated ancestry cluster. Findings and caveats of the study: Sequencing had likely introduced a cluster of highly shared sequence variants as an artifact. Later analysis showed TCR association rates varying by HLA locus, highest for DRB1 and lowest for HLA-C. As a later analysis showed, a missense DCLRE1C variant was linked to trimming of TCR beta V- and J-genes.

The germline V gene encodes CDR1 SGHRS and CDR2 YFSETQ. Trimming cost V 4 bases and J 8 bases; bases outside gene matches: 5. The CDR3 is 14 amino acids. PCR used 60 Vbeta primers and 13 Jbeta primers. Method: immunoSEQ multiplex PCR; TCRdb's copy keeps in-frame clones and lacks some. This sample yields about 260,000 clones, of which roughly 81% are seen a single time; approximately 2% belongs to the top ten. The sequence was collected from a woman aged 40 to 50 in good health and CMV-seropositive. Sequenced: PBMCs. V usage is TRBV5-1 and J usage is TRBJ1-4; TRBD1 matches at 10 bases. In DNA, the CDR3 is TGCGCCAGCAGCGGGGGGACAGGGGCCGAAAAACTGTTTTTT. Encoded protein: CASSGGTGAEKLFF. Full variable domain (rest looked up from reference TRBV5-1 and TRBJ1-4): KAGVTQTPRYLIKTRGQQVTLSCSPISGHRSVSWYQQTPGQGLQFLFEYFSETQRNKGNFPGRFSGRQFSNSRSEMNVSTLELGDSALYLCASSGGTGAEKLFFGSGTQLSVL.